This is a list of T cell receptor beta chains from one sample in a study of Ad26.COV2.S vaccination and SARS-CoV-2 variants. Clones were sequenced by immunoSEQ multiplex PCR, and TCRdb holds only the in-frame ones, with some missing. The sample holds about 350,000 clones, roughly 90% seen once. This specimen consisted of peripheral blood, obtained in a trial of Ad26.COV2.S vaccine versus placebo. The receptors derive from a person between 18 and 59 years old who received the Ad26.COV2.S COVID-19 vaccine or a placebo. The CDR3 runs from the conserved cysteine through the conserved F or W. A D gene is named only where the DNA matches it firmly. Size values are once, few and many counts, or a class for expanded clones, and some rows have none.

D	V	size	J	length	CDR3	DNA
TRBD2	TRBV28	-	TRBJ2-1	17	CASSLDVAGGPRNEQFF	TGTGCCAGCAGTCTTGATGTAGCGGGGGGGCCAAGGAATGAGCAGTTCTTC
-	TRBV28	-	TRBJ1-6	14	CASSLPLGDSPLHF	TGTGCCAGCAGTTTACCCCTTGGGGATTCACCCCTCCACTTT
-	TRBV6-1	-	TRBJ2-1	16	CASSELTSDGFNEQFF	TGTGCCAGCAGTGAGCTCACTAGTGATGGGTTCAATGAGCAGTTCTTC
-	TRBV4-3	-	TRBJ1-2	16	CASSHSNRVSNYGYTF	TGCGCCAGCAGCCATTCCAACAGGGTATCTAACTATGGCTACACCTTC
-	TRBV6-2/TRBV6-3	-	TRBJ1-6	15	CASSYPSDGKSPLHF	TGTGCCAGCAGTTACCCTTCGGACGGCAAGTCACCCCTCCACTTT
-	TRBV2	-	TRBJ2-5	15	CASSLATGVGETQYF	TGTGCCAGCAGTTTAGCGACAGGTGTTGGCGAGACCCAGTACTTC
-	TRBV10-3	-	TRBJ1-5	12	CAIRDEDMPQHF	TGTGCCATCAGAGATGAGGACATGCCCCAGCATTTT
-	TRBV5-6	-	TRBJ1-4	16	CASSRDLKRTVEKLFF	TGTGCCAGCAGCAGAGATTTGAAACGGACGGTAGAAAAACTGTTTTTT
-	TRBV5-6	-	TRBJ1-1	14	CASSFRLLGTEAFF	TGTGCCAGCAGCTTCCGACTCTTGGGGACTGAAGCTTTCTTT
TRBD1	TRBV28	-	TRBJ1-5	16	CASKSYTGGSGQPQHF	TGTGCCTCCAAGTCTTATACAGGGGGCTCCGGACAGCCCCAGCATTTT
-	TRBV5-1	-	TRBJ1-1	14	CASSLNSLNTEAFF	TGCGCCAGCAGCTTAAACAGTTTGAACACTGAAGCTTTCTTT
-	TRBV12-3/TRBV12-4	-	TRBJ1-5	13	CASSSRAGQPQHF	TGTGCCAGCAGTTCCAGGGCCGGTCAGCCCCAGCATTTT
TRBD1	TRBV29-1	-	TRBJ2-1	14	CSVAGTGLRNEQFF	TGCAGCGTCGCCGGGACAGGGTTAAGAAATGAGCAGTTCTTC
-	TRBV27	-	TRBJ2-7	12	CASRRFGGLWYF	TGTGCCAGCAGACGCTTCGGGGGTCTCTGGTACTTC
-	TRBV9	-	TRBJ1-2	17	CASSDGTAPDSDYGYTF	TGTGCCAGCAGCGATGGAACAGCCCCAGATTCGGACTATGGCTACACCTTC
-	TRBV24-1	-	TRBJ2-5	11	CATSPGETQYF	TGTGCCACCAGCCCAGGGGAGACCCAGTACTTC
-	TRBV7-8	-	TRBJ1-5	15	CASSLGPAGDQPQHF	TGTGCCAGCAGCTTAGGTCCGGCAGGGGATCAGCCCCAGCATTTT
-	TRBV6-1	few	TRBJ2-7	12	CASSEGQSEQYF	TGTGCCAGCAGTGAAGGACAGAGCGAGCAGTACTTC
-	TRBV5-4	-	TRBJ2-4	13	CASSLQGTNIQYF	TGTGCCAGCAGCTTGCAGGGGACGAACATTCAGTACTTC
-	TRBV6-2/TRBV6-3	-	TRBJ2-5	12	CASSPGEETQYF	TGTGCCAGCAGTCCGGGGGAGGAGACCCAGTACTTC
-	TRBV19	-	TRBJ2-1	15	CASSTSTGPYNEQFF	TGTGCCAGTAGTACCTCGACAGGACCCTACAATGAGCAGTTCTTC
TRBD1	TRBV7-9	-	TRBJ1-4	15	CASSEGTGLREKLFF	TGTGCCAGCAGCGAAGGGACAGGGCTTAGGGAAAAACTGTTTTTT
-	TRBV7-9	-	TRBJ2-5	14	CASSPQGFGETQYF	TGTGCCAGCAGCCCACAGGGTTTCGGAGAGACCCAGTACTTC
-	TRBV9	-	TRBJ1-5	15	CASSAQGKGNQPQHF	TGTGCCAGCAGCGCCCAGGGGAAGGGCAATCAGCCCCAGCATTTT
-	TRBV12-3/TRBV12-4	-	TRBJ2-3	12	CASSLSVGTQYF	TGTGCCAGCAGCCTTTCAGTAGGTACGCAGTATTTT
TRBD1	TRBV19	-	TRBJ1-4	14	CASSMQGADEKLFF	TGTGCCAGTAGTATGCAGGGGGCCGATGAAAAACTGTTTTTT
TRBD1	TRBV5-6	-	TRBJ2-5	13	CASSLGQEETQYF	TGTGCCAGCAGTCTGGGACAGGAAGAGACCCAGTACTTC
TRBD2	TRBV28	-	TRBJ2-1	17	CASSLRNGLAVYNEQFF	TGTGCCAGCAGTTTAAGGAATGGACTAGCAGTCTACAATGAGCAGTTCTTC
TRBD1	TRBV28	-	TRBJ2-7	14	CASRGQAISYEQYF	TGTGCCAGCAGGGGACAGGCAATCTCCTACGAGCAGTACTTC
-	TRBV12-3/TRBV12-4	-	TRBJ2-1	12	CASSFGHNEQFF	TGTGCCAGCAGTTTCGGACACAATGAGCAGTTCTTC
TRBD2	TRBV4-3	few	TRBJ2-1	17	CASSQDLSGSSYNEQFF	TGCGCCAGCAGCCAAGATCTGAGCGGGAGCTCCTACAATGAGCAGTTCTTC
TRBD2	TRBV11-2	once	TRBJ2-7	13	CASSSGGLEEQYF	TGTGCCAGCAGCTCCGGGGGGTTAGAAGAGCAGTACTTC
TRBD2	TRBV5-4	-	TRBJ2-3	18	CASSFGSGGTSRTDTQYF	TGTGCCAGCAGCTTCGGTAGCGGGGGGACGTCCCGCACAGATACGCAGTATTTT
-	TRBV13	once	TRBJ2-7	16	CASSLEPGRPPYEQYF	TGTGCCAGCAGCTTAGAGCCGGGGCGGCCTCCCTACGAGCAGTACTTC
TRBD1	TRBV11-2	once	TRBJ1-1	15	CASSLGGWGTAEAFF	TGTGCCAGCAGCTTAGGTGGGTGGGGGACAGCTGAAGCTTTCTTT
TRBD2	TRBV9	-	TRBJ2-5	16	CASSPRPGGAEETQYF	TGTGCCAGCAGCCCCCGCCCGGGGGGGGCCGAAGAGACCCAGTACTTC
TRBD1	TRBV6-6	-	TRBJ1-5	13	CASTGQANQPQHF	TGTGCCAGCACAGGACAGGCTAATCAGCCCCAGCATTTT
-	TRBV7-9	-	TRBJ1-6	14	CASSLQGVGSPLHF	TGTGCCAGCAGCTTGCAGGGAGTTGGTTCACCCCTCCACTTT
TRBD2	TRBV27	-	TRBJ2-1	14	CASSWAGVNNEQFF	TGTGCCAGCAGTTGGGCGGGAGTAAACAATGAGCAGTTCTTC